This is a list of T cell receptor beta chains from one sample in a study of beta chain features in type 1 diabetes. Clones were sequenced by immunoSEQ multiplex PCR, and TCRdb holds only the in-frame ones, with some missing. The sample holds around 140,000 clones, about 10% seen once. Material for sequencing was naive CD4+ T cells from blood. These receptors originate from a man between 18 and 29 years old in good health. Both conserved end residues are part of each CDR3. The order of the fields is D gene, V gene, J gene, clone size, CDR3 DNA, CDR3 protein. A D gene is named only where the DNA matches it firmly. Clone size is given for some rows only: seen once, a few or many times, or a class if the clone is expanded.

d_call: .
v_call: TRBV4-3
j_call: TRBJ2-7
clone_size: .
cdr3_nt: TGCGCCAGCAGCCAAGATAGGGGCTACGAGCAGTACTTC
cdr3_aa: CASSQDRGYEQYF

d_call: .
v_call: TRBV25-1
j_call: TRBJ2-3
clone_size: few
cdr3_nt: TGTGCCAGCAGTGATCCCCCAGAAACTGGGCGGTATTTT
cdr3_aa: CASSDPPETGRYF

d_call: .
v_call: TRBV5-4
j_call: TRBJ1-6
clone_size: few
cdr3_nt: TGTGCCAGCAGCCCCCTGGGGGGAGGAACAGCTTCACCCCTCCACTTT
cdr3_aa: CASSPLGGGTASPLHF

d_call: .
v_call: TRBV5-6
j_call: TRBJ2-2
clone_size: .
cdr3_nt: TGTGCCAGCAGCTTGGGGGCAGGGCCTCCCGGGGAGCTGTTTTTT
cdr3_aa: CASSLGAGPPGELFF

d_call: .
v_call: TRBV18
j_call: TRBJ2-5
clone_size: few
cdr3_nt: TGTGCCAGCTCACCCGTCCGAGAGACCCAGTACTTC
cdr3_aa: CASSPVRETQYF

d_call: TRBD1
v_call: TRBV6-5
j_call: TRBJ1-3
clone_size: few
cdr3_nt: TGTGCCAGCAGACGGGACAGCTCTGGAAACACCATATATTTT
cdr3_aa: CASRRDSSGNTIYF

d_call: TRBD2
v_call: TRBV7-2
j_call: TRBJ2-3
clone_size: few
cdr3_nt: TGTGCCAGCAGCTTAGTCCCTAGCGGGGGGGTCCTCACAGATACGCAGTATTTT
cdr3_aa: CASSLVPSGGVLTDTQYF

d_call: .
v_call: TRBV19
j_call: TRBJ2-3
clone_size: .
cdr3_nt: TGTGCCAGTAGTATAGGAGGCAGAGGAGATACGCAGTATTTT
cdr3_aa: CASSIGGRGDTQYF

d_call: .
v_call: TRBV2
j_call: TRBJ1-2
clone_size: .
cdr3_nt: TGTGCCAGCAGAGCCGGGAACTATGGCTACACCTTC
cdr3_aa: CASRAGNYGYTF

d_call: TRBD1
v_call: TRBV11-3
j_call: TRBJ2-1
clone_size: .
cdr3_nt: TGTGCCAGCAGTCTTGGACAGGGTGCGAGAAATGAGCAGTTCTTC
cdr3_aa: CASSLGQGARNEQFF

d_call: .
v_call: TRBV14
j_call: TRBJ2-3
clone_size: many
cdr3_nt: TGTGCCAGCAGCCAAGTGGCTGCAAGCACAGATACGCAGTATTTT
cdr3_aa: CASSQVAASTDTQYF

d_call: TRBD2
v_call: TRBV14
j_call: TRBJ2-1
clone_size: .
cdr3_nt: TGTGCCAGCAGCCAAGCCCCTTGGCGGGGGGGCCGTTGGAATGAGCAGTTCTTC
cdr3_aa: CASSQAPWRGGRWNEQFF